This is a list of T cell receptor beta chains from one sample in a study of radiation and T cells in renal cell carcinoma. TCRdb keeps only in-frame clones here, not all; method: immunoSEQ multiplex PCR. The table shows under 200,000 clones, with roughly 90% occurring only once. Sequenced here: blood, sampled from a patient whose treatment included radiotherapy and nephrectomy. The receptor set was obtained from a woman aged 50 to 65 with renal cell carcinoma. CDR3s include the opening cysteine and the closing phenylalanine or tryptophan. D genes are given only for firm matches. Size tells how often a clone was seen (once, few, many) or the class of an expanded clone, and some rows leave it out.

>TRBD1|TRBJ1-1|NA|TRBV5-1
TGCGCCAGCAGCTTAGGGCCAGGGGGCTCGAACACTGAAGCTTTCTTT
CASSLGPGGSNTEAFF
>TRBD1|TRBJ1-6|NA|TRBV5-5
TGTGCCAGCAGCTTGGCCGGGACAGGTGGGTCACCCCTCCACTTT
CASSLAGTGGSPLHF
>NA|TRBJ2-1|NA|TRBV2
TGTGCCAGCAGTGAAGACCGTTCCTCCTACAATGAGCAGTTCTTC
CASSEDRSSYNEQFF
>NA|TRBJ1-5|NA|TRBV2
TGTGCCAGCAGTGCGGATTATAGCAATCAGCCCCAGCATTTT
CASSADYSNQPQHF
>NA|TRBJ1-2|NA|TRBV18
TGTGCCAGCTCAGTCCAAGGGGACTATGGCTACACCTTC
CASSVQGDYGYTF
>NA|TRBJ1-3|NA|TRBV5-8
TGTGCCAGCGGCTCGGGGGACATCTTAGACACCATATATTTT
CASGSGDILDTIYF
>TRBD1|TRBJ1-1|NA|TRBV5-5
TGTGCCAGCAGCCCGACAGGGGATTACGGTGAAGCTTTCTTT
CASSPTGDYGEAFF
>NA|TRBJ1-2|NA|TRBV9
TGTGCCAGCAGCGTCGACGGTCCTGCCTCGTACTATGGCTACACCTTC
CASSVDGPASYYGYTF
>NA|TRBJ2-3|NA|TRBV5-1
TGCGCCAGCAGCTTGGTCGGGCTTCAACAGGTTCGTTCGGATACGCAGTATTTT
CASSLVGLQQVRSDTQYF
>NA|TRBJ1-2|once|TRBV6-5
TGTGCCAGCTCACAGACCCTCTATGGCTACACCTTC
CASSQTLYGYTF
>TRBD1|TRBJ2-2|NA|TRBV7-2
TGTGCCAGCAGCTTAGAAGGGACAGGGGACACCGGGGAGCTGTTTTTT
CASSLEGTGDTGELFF
>TRBD2|TRBJ2-7|once|TRBV13
TGTGCCAGCAGCTTCGCCGCCCTAGGGACTAGCCAATCTGGCGAGCAGTACTTC
CASSFAALGTSQSGEQYF
>TRBD2|TRBJ2-7|NA|TRBV5-6
TGTGCCAGCAGAAAAATAGCGGGGGGCTCCTACGAGCAGTACTTC
CASRKIAGGSYEQYF
>NA|TRBJ1-2|once|TRBV25-1
TGTGCCAGCAGTGAAAGCGCCTACACCTTC
CASSESAYTF
>NA|TRBJ1-6|NA|TRBV6-4
TGTGCCAGCAGTGTGGAAACAGATTCACCCCTCCACTTT
CASSVETDSPLHF
>TRBD2|TRBJ2-3|NA|TRBV5-1
TGCGCCAGCAGCCCCCGACTAGCGGGGGGAGGAGCTAGCACAGATACGCAGTATTTT
CASSPRLAGGGASTDTQYF
>TRBD2|TRBJ2-5|NA|TRBV4-1
TGCGCCAGCAGCCAAGGTTCGCGGGGGGCGGGGGAGACCCAGTACTTC
CASSQGSRGAGETQYF
>NA|TRBJ2-7|NA|TRBV18
TGTGCCAGCTCACCTGACAGGTTCGGGGCTCTCGACGAGCAGTACTTC
CASSPDRFGALDEQYF
>NA|TRBJ2-7|NA|TRBV2
TGTGCCAGCAGTTGGTCCGGATTCTACGAGCAGTACTTC
CASSWSGFYEQYF
>NA|TRBJ2-1|NA|TRBV5-4
TGTGCCAGCAGCTCGGGGCCTCGGATCGAGCAGTTCTTC
CASSSGPRIEQFF
>NA|TRBJ2-2|NA|TRBV5-1
TGCGCCAGCAGCTTGGTTCAGGGTACCGGGGAGCTGTTTTTT
CASSLVQGTGELFF
>NA|TRBJ2-7|once|TRBV7-9
TGTGCCAGCAGCTTAGGCCGGGACACTCGTTCCTACGAGCAGTACTTC
CASSLGRDTRSYEQYF
>NA|TRBJ1-3|NA|TRBV30
TGTGCCTGGAGTTTACAGGTGAAAAACACCATATATTTT
CAWSLQVKNTIYF
>TRBD1|TRBJ2-7|NA|TRBV7-2
TGTGCCAGCAGCTCACAGGGGGTAGGGCCCTACGAGCAGTACTTC
CASSSQGVGPYEQYF
>NA|TRBJ1-5|NA|TRBV15
TGTGCCACCAGCGGCAGAGGGAGGGCAAATCAGCCCCAGCATTTT
CATSGRGRANQPQHF
>NA|TRBJ2-7|NA|TRBV10-3
TGTGCCATCAGGGGAGGAGACGGAACCTACGAGCAGTACTTC
CAIRGGDGTYEQYF
>TRBD1|TRBJ2-2|NA|TRBV18
TGTGCCAGCGGACAACAGGGGGCCGGGGAGCTGTTTTTT
CASGQQGAGELFF
>NA|TRBJ1-6|NA|TRBV6-5
TGTGCCAGCAGTTACTCCCCGCAGGGTTTTGGATCACCCCTCCACTTT
CASSYSPQGFGSPLHF
>TRBD2|TRBJ2-1|NA|TRBV5-1
TGCGCCAGCAGCCTCAGATCAACAGCGGGGGCCAGTCGCAATGAGCAGTTCTTC
CASSLRSTAGASRNEQFF
>TRBD2|TRBJ2-7|NA|TRBV4-1
TGCGCCAGCAGCACGCGGACTAGCGGGGGCTACGAGCAGTACTTC
CASSTRTSGGYEQYF
>TRBD1|TRBJ1-3|NA|TRBV5-4
TGTGCCAGCAGCGATACAGGGGCTGGAAACACCATATATTTT
CASSDTGAGNTIYF
>NA|TRBJ1-1|few|TRBV4-1
TGCGCCAGCAGCCCCAGGGTCCTGAACACTGAAGCTTTCTTT
CASSPRVLNTEAFF
>NA|TRBJ1-2|NA|TRBV4-1
TGCGCCAGCAGCCCCCCTCTGACGGGAGCCTATGGCTACACCTTC
CASSPPLTGAYGYTF
>TRBD1|TRBJ1-5|NA|TRBV7-8
TGTGCCAGCAGCTTGGGACAGAATAATCAGCCCCAGCATTTT
CASSLGQNNQPQHF
>TRBD2|TRBJ2-2|NA|TRBV7-9
TGTGCCAGCAGCCCCTGGGACTACAACACCGGGGAGCTGTTTTTT
CASSPWDYNTGELFF